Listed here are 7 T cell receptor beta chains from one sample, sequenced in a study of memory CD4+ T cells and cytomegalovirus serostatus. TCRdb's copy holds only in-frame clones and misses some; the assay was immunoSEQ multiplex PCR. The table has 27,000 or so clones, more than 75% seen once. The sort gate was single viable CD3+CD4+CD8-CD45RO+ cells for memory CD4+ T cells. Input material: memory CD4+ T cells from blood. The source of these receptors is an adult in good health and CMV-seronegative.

The CDR3 loop reads CASSLGQGTYEQYF. The CDR3 DNA follows: TGTGCCAGCAGCTTAGGGCAGGGTACCTACGAGCAGTACTTC. The chain combines TRBV7-9 with TRBJ2-7; a possible D gene is TRBD1 (5 bases). Germline lookup yields CDR1 SEHNR and CDR2 FQNEAQ (reference sequence). This CDR3 is built from 14 residues. V was cut by 1 base and J by 2 bases, with 9 bases left in between.

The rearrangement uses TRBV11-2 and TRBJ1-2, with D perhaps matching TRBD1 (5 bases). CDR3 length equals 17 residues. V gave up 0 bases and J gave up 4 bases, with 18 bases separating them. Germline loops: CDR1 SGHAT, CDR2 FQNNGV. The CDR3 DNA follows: TGTGCCAGCAGCTTAGAGGGGGGGTCCTCACGGTCCTATGGCTACACCTTC. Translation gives CASSLEGGSSRSYGYTF.

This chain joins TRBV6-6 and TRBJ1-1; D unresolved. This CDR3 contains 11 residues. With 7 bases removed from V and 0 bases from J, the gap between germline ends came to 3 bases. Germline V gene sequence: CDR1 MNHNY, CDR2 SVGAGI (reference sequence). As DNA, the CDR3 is TGTGCCAGCACCATGAACACTGAAGCTTTCTTT. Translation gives CASTMNTEAFF.

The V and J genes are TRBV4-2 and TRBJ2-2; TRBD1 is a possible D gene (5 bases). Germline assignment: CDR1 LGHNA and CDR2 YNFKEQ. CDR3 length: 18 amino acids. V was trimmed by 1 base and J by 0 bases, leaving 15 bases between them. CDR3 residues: CASSQVVAGYANTGELFF. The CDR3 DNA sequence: TGTGCCAGCAGCCAAGTGGTAGCAGGGTATGCGAACACCGGGGAGCTGTTTTTT.

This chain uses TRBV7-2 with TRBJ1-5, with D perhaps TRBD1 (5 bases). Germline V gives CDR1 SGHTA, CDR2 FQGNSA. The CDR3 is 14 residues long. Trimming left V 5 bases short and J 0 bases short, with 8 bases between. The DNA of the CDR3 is TGTGCCAGCAGCGTGACAGTTAGCAATCAGCCCCAGCATTTT. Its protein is CASSVTVSNQPQHF.

In nucleotides, the CDR3 is TGTGCCAGCAGTTTTCTGGAGACTCGACGTACAGAGACCCAGTACTTC. Encoded protein: CASSFLETRRTETQYF. The chain uses TRBV28 and TRBJ2-5; D is undetermined. The CDR3 runs to 16 residues. The germline V gene encodes CDR1 MDHEN and CDR2 SYDVKM. V was shortened by 3 bases and J by 4 bases, with 18 bases between the two germline ends.

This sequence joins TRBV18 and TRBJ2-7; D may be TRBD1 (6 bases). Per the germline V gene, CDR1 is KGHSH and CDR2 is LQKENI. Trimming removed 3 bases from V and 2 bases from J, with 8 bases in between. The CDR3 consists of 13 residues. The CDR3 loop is CASSPQGTYEQYF. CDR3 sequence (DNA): TGTGCCAGCTCACCGCAGGGGACCTACGAGCAGTACTTC.